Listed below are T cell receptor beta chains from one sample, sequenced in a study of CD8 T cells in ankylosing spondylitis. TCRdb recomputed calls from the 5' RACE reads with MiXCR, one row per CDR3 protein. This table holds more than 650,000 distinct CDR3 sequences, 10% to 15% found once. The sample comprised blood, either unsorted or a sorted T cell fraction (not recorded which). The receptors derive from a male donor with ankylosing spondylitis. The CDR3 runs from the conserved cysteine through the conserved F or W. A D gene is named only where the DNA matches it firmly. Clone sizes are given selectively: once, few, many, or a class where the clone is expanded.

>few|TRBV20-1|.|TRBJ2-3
CSGGGGADTQYF
TGCAGTGGTGGCGGGGGCGCAGATACGCAGTATTTT
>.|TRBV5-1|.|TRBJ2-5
CASSLAGRGETQYF
TGCGCCAGCAGCTTGGCCGGGAGAGGTGAGACCCAGTACTTC
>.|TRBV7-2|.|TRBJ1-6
CASSLIDGYSPLHF
TGTGCCAGCAGCTTAATCGACGGTTATTCACCCCTCCACTTT
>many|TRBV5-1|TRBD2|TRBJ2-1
CASSLAPSGGYNEQFF
TGCGCCAGCAGCTTGGCCCCTAGCGGGGGGTACAATGAGCAGTTCTTC
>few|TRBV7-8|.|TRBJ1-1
CASSLEVEHTEAFF
TGTGCCAGCAGCTTAGAGGTAGAACACACTGAAGCTTTCTTT
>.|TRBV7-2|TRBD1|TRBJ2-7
CASSQRQGPGEQYF
TGTGCCAGCAGCCAAAGACAGGGACCGGGCGAGCAGTACTTC
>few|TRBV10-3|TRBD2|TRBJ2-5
CAISGRPSGGTQYF
TGTGCCATCAGTGGGCGGCCTAGCGGGGGGACCCAGTACTTC
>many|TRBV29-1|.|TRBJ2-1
CSARPAGRANEQFF
TGCAGCGCCCGACCAGCGGGTCGGGCAAATGAGCAGTTCTTC
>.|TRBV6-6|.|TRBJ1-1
CASSSTTYTEAFF
TGTGCCAGCAGTTCCACCACGTACACTGAAGCTTTCTTT
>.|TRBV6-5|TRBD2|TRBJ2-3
CASSYLTGTRDDTQYF
TGTGCCAGCAGTTACCTCACCGGGACTAGGGATGATACGCAGTATTTT
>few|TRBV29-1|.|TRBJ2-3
CSVVRLVRSTDTQYF
TGCAGCGTTGTCCGACTAGTGAGAAGCACAGATACGCAGTATTTT
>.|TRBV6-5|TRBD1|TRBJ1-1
CASSSPQGMAFF
TGTGCCAGCAGTTCCCCACAGGGGATGGCTTTCTTT
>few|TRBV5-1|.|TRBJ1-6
CASRPTSGAYNSPLHF
TGCGCCAGCAGACCCACTTCAGGGGCCTATAATTCACCCCTCCACTTT
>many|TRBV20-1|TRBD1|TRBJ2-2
CSANRGSGELFF
TGCAGTGCTAACAGGGGTTCCGGGGAGCTGTTTTTT
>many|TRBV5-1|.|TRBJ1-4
CASSLVGGPTNEKLFF
TGCGCCAGCAGCTTGGTGGGCGGACCGACTAATGAAAAACTGTTTTTT
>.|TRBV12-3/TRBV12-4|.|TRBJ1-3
CASSAQGTNTIYF
TGTGCCAGCAGTGCCCAGGGGACAAACACCATATATTTT
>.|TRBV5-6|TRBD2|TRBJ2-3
CASSLGLAGGVDTQYF
TGTGCCAGCAGCCTTGGACTAGCGGGAGGGGTAGATACGCAGTATTTT
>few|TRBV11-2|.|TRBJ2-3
CASSQLVFTDTQYF
TGTGCCAGCAGCCAATTGGTGTTCACAGATACGCAGTATTTT
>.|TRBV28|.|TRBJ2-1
CAINRPGANNEQFF
TGTGCCATCAACCGACCGGGAGCGAACAATGAGCAGTTCTTC
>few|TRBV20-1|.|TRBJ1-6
CSARKSHSPLHF
TGCAGTGCCAGGAAAAGTCATTCACCCCTCCACTTT
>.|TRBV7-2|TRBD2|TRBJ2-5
CASSLIPSGQETQYF
TGTGCCAGCAGTCTCATTCCTAGCGGACAAGAGACCCAGTACTTC
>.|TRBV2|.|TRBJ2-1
CASIRAALAYNEQFF
TGTGCCAGCATCAGGGCAGCCCTAGCTTACAATGAGCAGTTCTTC
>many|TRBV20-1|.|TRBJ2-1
CSAPVLGILDEQFF
TGCAGTGCCCCCGTGCTAGGGATTTTGGATGAGCAGTTCTTC
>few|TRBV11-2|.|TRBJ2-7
CATSPRAGREQYF
TGTGCCACGTCCCCCAGGGCGGGAAGGGAGCAGTACTTC
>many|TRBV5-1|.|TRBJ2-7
CASSLVAGTYEQYF
TGCGCCAGCAGCTTGGTGGCGGGGACCTACGAGCAGTACTTC
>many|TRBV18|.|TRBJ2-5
CASSPDSQETQYF
TGTGCCAGCTCACCGGACAGCCAAGAGACCCAGTACTTC
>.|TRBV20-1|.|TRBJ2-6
CSAKPHSGANVLTF
TGCAGTGCTAAACCTCACTCTGGGGCCAACGTCCTGACTTTC
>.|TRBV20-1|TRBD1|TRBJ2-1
CSATTYRGNEQFF
TGCAGTGCTACAACCTACAGGGGTAATGAGCAGTTCTTC
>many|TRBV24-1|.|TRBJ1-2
CATSDPSTGTGGYTF
TGTGCCACCAGTGATCCTTCGACTGGCACCGGTGGCTACACCTTC
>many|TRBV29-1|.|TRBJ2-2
CSVSRDTGELFF
TGCAGCGTTTCTAGGGACACCGGGGAGCTGTTTTTT
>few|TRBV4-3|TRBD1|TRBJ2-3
CASSQETPGQQTDTQYF
TGCGCCAGCAGCCAAGAAACTCCGGGACAGCAAACAGATACGCAGTATTTT
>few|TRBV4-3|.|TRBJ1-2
CASSQVNRAAYGYTF
TGCGCCAGCAGCCAAGTAAACAGGGCGGCCTATGGCTACACCTTC
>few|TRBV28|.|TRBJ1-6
CASSFLRFGGENSPLHF
TGTGCCAGCAGTTTTCTGCGGTTTGGAGGGGAAAATTCACCCCTCCACTTT
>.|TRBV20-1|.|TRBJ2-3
CSAKQRGDTQYF
TGCAGTGCTAAACAGAGGGGAGATACGCAGTATTTT
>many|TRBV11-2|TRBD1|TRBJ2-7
CASSAGTGGSYEQYF
TGTGCCAGCAGCGCGGGGACAGGGGGCTCCTACGAGCAGTACTTC
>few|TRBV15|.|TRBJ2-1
CATSTAGASYNEQFF
TGTGCCACCAGCACTGCGGGTGCCTCCTACAATGAGCAGTTCTTC
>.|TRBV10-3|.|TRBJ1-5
CAISGTNRVTQPQHF
TGTGCCATCAGTGGGACGAACAGGGTGACTCAGCCCCAGCATTTT
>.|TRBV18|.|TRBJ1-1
CASSPRVEEAFF
TGTGCCAGCTCACCCCGGGTGGAAGAAGCTTTCTTT
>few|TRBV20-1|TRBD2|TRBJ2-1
CSATIAGMYNEQFF
TGCAGTGCGACCATAGCGGGGATGTACAATGAGCAGTTCTTC
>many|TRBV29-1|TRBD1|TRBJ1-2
CSVEDRNYGYTF
TGCAGCGTAGAGGACAGGAACTATGGCTACACCTTC
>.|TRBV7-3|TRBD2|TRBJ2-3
CASSVLAGVSDTQYF
TGTGCCAGCAGCGTGCTAGCGGGGGTTTCAGATACGCAGTATTTT